This T cell receptor beta chain originates from a study of PD-L1 blockade in urothelial cancer. Germline V CDR1 and CDR2: LNHNV, YYDKDF (reference sequence). This CDR3 comprises 17 residues. The ends lost 0 bases at V and 2 bases at J; junction bases unmatched: 5. TCRdb's table, derived via immunoSEQ multiplex PCR, lists solely in-frame clones and lacks some. The sample records roughly 76,000 clones, approximately 89% being singletons. Specified time point: peripheral blood 6 weeks after treatment start. This sequence joins TRBV15 and TRBJ1-5, with TRBD1 matching 9 bases. The sequenced sample was PBMCs, obtained around atezolizumab (anti-PD-L1) treatment. The clonotype originates from a woman aged 80 or over with urothelial cancer. CDR3 bases: TGTGCCACCAGCAGAGATTGGACAGGGGCTGGCAATCAGCCCCAGCATTTT. Residues: CATSRDWTGAGNQPQHF. Full variable domain (outside the CDR3, taken from reference TRBV15 and TRBJ1-5): DAMVIQNPRYQVTQFGKPVTLSCSQTLNHNVMYWYQQKSSQAPKLLFHYYDKDFNNEADTPDNFQSRRPNTSFCFLDIRSPGLGDTAMYLCATSRDWTGAGNQPQHFGDGTRLSIL.